This paragraph covers one T cell receptor beta chain sequence. One end of the junction fails to match germline, which may point to a read error. This sample is part of a study of CD8+ T cells in alopecia areata. Sample treatment: oral pan-JAK inhibitor, 5-10 mg twice daily. RNA was extracted and reverse transcribed into cDNA as the sequencing template. Produced via immunoSEQ multiplex PCR; TCRdb's table is partial and in-frame only. The sample includes 95,000 to 110,000 clones, just over 85% of them seen just once. Sample: CD8+ T cells sorted from blood, taken at approximately week 30, from a patient treated with tofacitinib. This clonotype originated in a human donor with alopecia areata.

The CDR3 is CAWSVPEQKYGHTF. The DNA for the CDR3 is TGTGCCTGGAGTGTGCCGGAACAGAAGTATGGCCACACCTTC. V is TRBV30 and J is TRBJ1-2; D gene unclear. This CDR3 region has 14 residues. Germline V gene data show CDR1 as GTSNPN and CDR2 as SVGIG (reference sequence).